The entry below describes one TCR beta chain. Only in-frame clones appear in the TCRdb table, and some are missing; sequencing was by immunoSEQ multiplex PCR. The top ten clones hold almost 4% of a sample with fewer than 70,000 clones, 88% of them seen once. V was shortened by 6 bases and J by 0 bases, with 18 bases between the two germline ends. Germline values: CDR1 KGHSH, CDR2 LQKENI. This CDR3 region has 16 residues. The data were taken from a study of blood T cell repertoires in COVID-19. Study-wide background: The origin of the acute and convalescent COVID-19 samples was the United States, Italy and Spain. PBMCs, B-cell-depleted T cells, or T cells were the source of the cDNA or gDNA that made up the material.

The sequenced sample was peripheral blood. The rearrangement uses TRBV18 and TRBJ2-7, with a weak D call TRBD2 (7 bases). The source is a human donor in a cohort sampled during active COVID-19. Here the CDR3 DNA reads TGTGCCAGCTCGCCGAGAAAGGGGGGGAGCTCCTACGAGCAGTACTTC. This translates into CASSPRKGGSSYEQYF.